Below are 21 T cell receptor beta chains sequenced from a single sample in a study of control samples from healthy donors and cancer patients (dated by TCRdb to between 2020 and 2021). The method behind the library was the immunoSEQ multiplex PCR assay. Sourced from immuneACCESS, this table was stored by TCRdb with only in-frame sequences that have V and J called. A share of the clones is absent; for the studies checked, an unresolved V gene accounts for under half, and the remainder has no known explanation. Counted in this sample were some 200,000 clones; just under 95% of them appeared once. Together, the top ten hold more than 1.3% of the sample. The sequenced sample consisted of blood. Source of these receptors: a man in his fifties or sixties in good health.

V usage is TRBV24-1 and J usage is TRBJ2-1; no reliable D call. CDR3 length: 13 residues. Trimming took off 3 bases at V and 3 bases at J, with 5 bases between the two ends. From germline, CDR1 is KGHDR and CDR2 SFDVKD. This CDR3 reads CATSDGYYNEQFF. CDR3 DNA sequence: TGTGCCACCAGTGATGGGTACTACAATGAGCAGTTCTTC.

The rearrangement uses TRBV4-2 and TRBJ1-4, with a tentative D call TRBD1 (6 bases). V was clipped by 5 bases and J by 4 bases, with 14 bases between them. The CDR3 loop spans 15 amino acids. In germline, CDR1 is LGHNA, CDR2 YNFKEQ. The CDR3 region has the DNA TGTGCCAGCAGCGACGCCGGGACACTTAATGAAAAACTGTTTTTT. It translates to CASSDAGTLNEKLFF.

This chain connects TRBV11-1 to TRBJ2-7; D remains ambiguous. The CDR3 runs 14 residues. Germline V gene lookup returns CDR1 SGHAT and CDR2 FQDESV (reference sequence). Trimming pared 5 bases from V and 0 bases from J, leaving 11 bases between. The CDR3 here is CASSPRVRSYEQYF. CDR3 bases: TGTGCCAGCAGCCCCCGGGTCCGCTCCTACGAGCAGTACTTC.

The chain is built from TRBV28 and TRBJ2-7; either TRBD1 or TRBD2 may supply D (5 bases each). V was clipped by 4 bases and J by 2 bases, with 15 bases between them. Germline V gives CDR1 MDHEN, CDR2 SYDVKM. The CDR3 consists of 15 residues. This CDR3 is CASSSTRDLPYEQYF. CDR3 DNA sequence: TGTGCCAGCAGTTCTACCCGGGACCTTCCCTACGAGCAGTACTTC.

CDR3 DNA sequence: TGTGCCAGCAGCTTAGACAGGGCTCGGGGCACCGGGGAGCTGTTTTTT. It yields the protein CASSLDRARGTGELFF. The chain recombines TRBV7-2 with TRBJ2-2; tentatively, D is TRBD1 (6 bases). V was pared by 1 base and J by 4 bases, with 13 bases between. This CDR3 spans 16 amino acids. The germline V gene has CDR1 SGHTA and CDR2 FQGNSA.

The chain has TRBV10-2 and TRBJ2-5; 7 positions match TRBD1. Looked up from germline, CDR1 is WSHSY and CDR2 is SAAADI. CDR3 length: 14 amino acids. The V and J ends lost 9 bases and 1 base, in that order; junction bases with no gene match: 8. The chain's CDR3 is CASFSRTGQETQYF. In nucleotides, the CDR3 is TGCGCCAGTTTTTCCCGGACAGGCCAAGAGACCCAGTACTTC.

This chain joins TRBV2 and TRBJ2-7, with D perhaps TRBD1 (6 bases). The CDR3 is made up of 16 amino acids. Germline V gene lookup returns CDR1 SNHLY and CDR2 FYNNEI. Trimming shortened V by 7 bases and J by 6 bases, and 25 bases separated the two germline ends. The CDR3: CASNRDNHPTVAEQYV. CDR3 bases: TGTGCCAGCAACCGGGACAACCATCCGACCGTCGCCGAGCAGTACGTC.

This clone showed up just once. The genes are TRBV6-1 and TRBJ1-3, with D hard to call. This CDR3 is built from 18 residues. Per germline, CDR1 MNHNS and CDR2 SASEGT. V shed 4 bases and J shed 0 bases, with 19 bases lying between them. The CDR3 protein is CASSARTTSSGSGNTIYF. The CDR3 DNA is TGTGCCAGCAGTGCTCGGACTACCTCCTCGGGCTCTGGAAACACCATATATTTT.

This clone was seen more than once but under ten times. This chain joins TRBV6-4 and TRBJ2-3, with 10 bases aligning to TRBD2. Germline V gene data show CDR1 as MRHNA and CDR2 as SNTAGT. J was trimmed by 4 bases and V by 0 bases; bases with no gene match: 4. This CDR3 is 16 amino acids long. The CDR3: CASSDSSGGAPDTQYF. The DNA for the CDR3 is TGTGCCAGCAGTGACTCGAGCGGGGGGGCCCCAGATACGCAGTATTTT.

The chain is built from TRBV6-4 and TRBJ2-3; D not resolved. V gave up 0 bases and J gave up 3 bases, with 10 bases separating them. Germline CDR1 is MRHNA and CDR2 is SNTAGT. There are 15 residues in the CDR3. Written as DNA, the CDR3 is TGTGCCAGCAGTGACTCATGGGGATCTACAGATACGCAGTATTTT. Its translation: CASSDSWGSTDTQYF.

This chain uses TRBV7-2 with TRBJ1-3; D gene unclear. The CDR3 totals 15 residues. Trimming shortened V by 5 bases and J by 4 bases, and 15 bases separated the two germline ends. Germline lookup yields CDR1 SGHTA and CDR2 FQGNSA. CDR3: CASSLRVAPGNTIYF. The DNA of the CDR3 is TGTGCCAGCAGCCTAAGGGTAGCGCCCGGAAACACCATATATTTT.

The chain combines TRBV7-2 with TRBJ1-5; D is possibly TRBD1 (5 bases). There are 14 residues in the CDR3. Germline assignment: CDR1 SGHTA and CDR2 FQGNSA. Trimming cost V 5 bases and J 4 bases, with 12 bases left between them. The CDR3 loop is CASSVESGNQPQHF. The CDR3 nucleotides read TGTGCCAGCAGCGTAGAGTCAGGGAATCAGCCCCAGCATTTT.

This chain joins TRBV28 and TRBJ1-3; D is uncertain. Germline loops: CDR1 MDHEN, CDR2 SYDVKM. The CDR3 totals 12 residues. Trimming shortened V by 7 bases and J by 1 base, and 5 bases separated the two germline ends. CDR3 residues: CASMWSGNTIYF. CDR3 sequence (DNA): TGTGCCAGCATGTGGTCTGGAAACACCATATATTTT.

The chain combines TRBV6-5 with TRBJ2-6; D is undetermined. This CDR3 region has 15 residues. V lost 1 base and J lost 4, with 8 bases in between. Germline values: CDR1 MNHEY, CDR2 SVGAGI. CDR3 DNA sequence: TGTGCCAGCAGTTACTACGACTCCGGGGCCAACGTCCTGACTTTC. Amino acids: CASSYYDSGANVLTF.

V and J are TRBV28 and TRBJ1-4; 9 bases fit TRBD1. CDR3 size: 15 residues. Germline loops: CDR1 MDHEN, CDR2 SYDVKM. J gave up 8 bases and V 6 bases, and 10 bases lay outside the gene matches. The CDR3 bases are TGTGCCAGCAGGGAGGGAGGGACAGGGAACGAAAAACTGTTTTTT. Its protein is CASREGGTGNEKLFF.

The J gene is TRBJ1-1, the V gene TRBV5-1, with D unresolved. V lost 2 bases, J lost 2 bases, and 10 bases lay in between. Germline-derived CDR1 and CDR2 are SGHRS and YFSETQ. CDR3 length: 14 amino acids. CDR3 in DNA: TGCGCCAGCAGCTTAAATCTCTTAAACACTGAAGCTTTCTTT. It translates to CASSLNLLNTEAFF.

Written as DNA, the CDR3 is TGCGCCAGCAGCCAAGTTCGGGGCCTAGCCCCAGATACGCAGTATTTT. As protein: CASSQVRGLAPDTQYF. The chain is built from TRBV4-3 and TRBJ2-3; D could derive from TRBD1 or TRBD2 (5 bases each). Germline V CDR1 and CDR2: LGHNA, YSLEER. Trimming stripped 1 base from V and 4 bases from J, with 15 bases between. The CDR3 spans 16 residues.

The V call is TRBV5-8, the J call TRBJ2-3, with TRBD1 identical over 7 bases. Trimming at V came to 2 bases and at J to 6 bases, leaving 3 bases not matched to a gene. The germline gives CDR1 SGHTS, CDR2 YDEGEE. The CDR3 runs 13 residues. The CDR3 here is CASSFGQADTQYF. DNA of the CDR3: TGTGCCAGCAGCTTCGGACAGGCCGATACGCAGTATTTT.

The rearrangement uses TRBV28 and TRBJ1-5; D gene ambiguous. The V end lost 4 bases, the J end lost 4 bases, and 8 bases lay between the germline ends. Looked up from germline, CDR1 is MDHEN and CDR2 is SYDVKM. CDR3 length: 13 amino acids. DNA for the CDR3: TGTGCCAGCAGTTCCCCCCCTAATCAGCCCCAGCATTTT. This sequence encodes CASSSPPNQPQHF.

This clone was detected once. V is TRBV9 and J is TRBJ1-3; 9 bases match TRBD1. This CDR3 comprises 17 residues. CDR1 SGDLS and CDR2 YYNGEE come from the germline V gene. After removal of 1 base from V and 0 bases from J, the junction contained 5 bases not matched to a gene. The CDR3 region is CASSVQDRGRSGNTIYF. The CDR3 DNA is TGTGCCAGCAGCGTACAGGACAGGGGTCGCTCTGGAAACACCATATATTTT.

The chain joins TRBV10-2 to TRBJ1-5; maybe TRBD1 (5 bases). The V gene lost 5 bases and the J gene lost 0 bases, with 8 bases spanning the gap. This CDR3 is 14 amino acids long. The germline V gene has CDR1 WSHSY and CDR2 SAAADI. CDR3 region: CASSLRGSNQPQHF. As DNA, the CDR3 is TGCGCCAGCAGTTTGAGGGGTAGCAATCAGCCCCAGCATTTT.